What follows describes a single T cell receptor beta chain. This clone's antigen is unknown. From the cysteine through the phenylalanine, the CDR3 covers 15 amino acids. No DNA accompanies this entry. A commercial ELISA kit detecting HCMV-specific IgG in serum was used to determine HCMV serostatus. Peripheral blood mononuclear cells were isolated from blood by Ficoll density gradient centrifugation. TCRdb records Illumina HiSeq 2000 as the sequencer. The TCR beta cDNA libraries were made using 5'RACE template switching, a step that added both a universal primer site and unique molecular identifiers. cDNA synthesis was primed from the TCR beta constant segment, followed by two successive PCR amplification steps. Concerning the study's data processing: MIGEC was used to demultiplex reads and group the reads by UMI, and MiTCR was used to assemble and quantify clonotypes. To exclude erroneous sequences, any TCR cDNA sequence not supported by at least two reads was discarded. The tcR package was used for downstream repertoire analysis, and clonotypes were matched across fractions by CDR3 nucleotide sequence plus V segment. VDJmatch was used to annotate antigen specificity against VDJdb, with one amino acid substitution in CDR3 permitted. TCRdb reprocessed the reads into one record per CDR3 protein sequence, lacking DNA. In this record, the V and J calls reflect TCRdb's handling and not the investigators' own analysis. In this sample's table one finds 250,000 to 300,000 distinct CDR3 sequences. In total, the top ten clones hold about 0.4% of the sample.

This specimen belongs to a study of T cells expressing NK-cell markers (TCRdb year 2020). The study in broad terms: Fewer than ten donors provided sorted CD3+CD56+NKG2C+, CD3+CD56+NKG2C- and CD3+CD56-NKG2C+ T-cell subsets, whose TCR beta-chain repertoires were profiled. Of the eight sequenced donors, seven were found to be HCMV-seropositive and one was found to be HCMV-seronegative. All eight donors whose samples were sequenced were randomly selected healthy volunteers, three of them men and five women. Illumina HiSeq 2000/2500, MiSeq or NextSeq was used to sequence libraries as 2 x 150 bp reads.

The investigation overall reported the following: Those dominant clonotypes were again the most abundant among CD3+CD56-NKG2C+ cells in a few donors, at about 28.3-60.1%. In over 5 donors, the dominant CD3+CD56+NKG2C+ clonotypes were among the top 10 CD8+ clonotypes and accounted for about 1.0-7.5% of CD8+ T cells. Whether the expanded NKG2C-expressing T cell clones were specific for HCMV antigens remained unclear.

Recombination joined TRBV12-3 or TRBV12-4 with TRBJ1-2; TCRdb picks TRBD1, but there is no DNA to check that call. The TCR sequence derives from a man aged 18-30 years in good health. Donor details come from another sample of the same person, matched by shared clones. The sample was blood T cells: a sorted CD56 or NKG2C T cell subset, CD4+ or CD8+ T cells, or bulk PBMC T cells (not recorded which). The CDR3 has the sequence CASSFEGQNNYGYTF.